The following is a TCR beta chain sequence with its context. This clonotype was recorded only once. Its antigen remains undetermined. The record has no base qualities; no much larger clone is one base away. A single read is weak support. Receptors were amplified or captured by PCR. TCRdb shows the sequencer as Illumina HiSeq 2500. TCR library preparation used molecular barcoding, with unique molecular identifiers applied to normalize quantification of the TCRbeta repertoire. In TCRdb, the public reads were trimmed at Q25 with fastp and aligned with MiXCR, with productive beta chains retained. Rows with a matching CDR3 protein are joined into one entry that keeps the most common DNA and genes. The sample table lists 360,000 or so distinct CDR3 sequences, just over 20% of them with a count of one. Of the sample, 3.8% falls within the top ten clones. These data belong to a study of T-cell reconstitution after alpha-beta-depleted transplantation in children (dated by TCRdb to 2015 to 2016). Study-level background: Using TCR repertoire profiling, the study quantitatively followed how T-cell immune reconstitution unfolded in children after TCRalphabeta/CD19-depleted allogeneic hematopoietic cell transplantation.

For CDR1 and CDR2, the germline V gene lists SGHRS and YFSETQ. V and J are trimmed by 5 bases and 3 bases, and the gene matches miss 9 bases of the junction. The cysteine opens and the phenylalanine closes a CDR3 of 15 amino acids. Kept here is only the CDR3 DNA, which spans 45 bases and is read in frame from base 1. The rearranged segments are TRBV5-1 and TRBJ2-7; TRBD2 lines up with 9 middle nucleotides. This TCR came from a human donor who donated a stem cell graft to a child with acute myeloid leukemia. The starting material was PBMCs from the stem cell graft donor, obtained from the stem cell graft. The DNA is as follows: TGCGCCAGCAGTCCAGTAGCGGGAGTGAACTACGAGCAGTACTTC. This sequence encodes CASSPVAGVNYEQYF.